This entry describes one T cell receptor beta chain. V was clipped by 8 bases and J by 5 bases; unmatched bases: 4. The CDR3 has 12 residues. The germline V gene encodes CDR1 LNHDA and CDR2 SQIVND (reference sequence). Authors' analysis steps: Reference gene primer amplification in the assay estimated nucleated cell counts. Sequencing used immunoSEQ multiplex PCR; TCRdb keeps in-frame clones, though not all of them. D and trimming come from the DNA, and the V and J calls and clone size come from that table. The top ten clones hold roughly 10% of a sample with fewer than 300,000 clones, roughly 80% of them seen once. The data originate from a study of blood T cell repertoires in COVID-19. Study as a whole: The origin of the acute and convalescent COVID-19 samples was the United States, Italy and Spain. T cells, B-cell-depleted T cells, or PBMCs provided the cDNA or gDNA that served as material.

The TCR was taken from a woman between 50 and 59 years old who had recovered from COVID-19. The gene calls are TRBV19 and TRBJ1-1; 8 bases align to TRBD1. Sequenced input: peripheral blood. The CDR3 bases are TGTGCCAGTGGACAGGGTCGTACTGAAGCTTTCTTT. Amino acid sequence: CASGQGRTEAFF.